Shown below are 32 T cell receptor beta chains from a single sample sequenced in a study of response to subunit inactivated influenza vaccine. Using its own MiXCR run on the RT-PCR reads, TCRdb lists one record per CDR3 protein. Seen here are around 760,000 distinct CDR3 sequences, roughly 13% observed once, and the top ten hold less than 7%. Sequencing used PBMCs from blood, obtained roughly 15 days before vaccination. The receptors were gathered from a man in his fifties or sixties who received an inactivated influenza vaccine.

The J gene is TRBJ2-1, the V gene TRBV4-2; the D gene is possibly TRBD2 (5 bases). V was pared by 2 bases and J by 5 bases, with 13 bases between. The CDR3 is made up of 15 amino acids. Germline CDR1 LGHNA, CDR2 YNFKEQ. CDR3 in DNA: TGTGCCAGCAGCCAATTTCTCATACTAGACAATGAGCAGTTCTTC. Amino acid sequence: CASSQFLILDNEQFF.

The J gene is TRBJ2-1, the V gene TRBV5-6; TRBD1 matches 10 bases. The CDR3 spans 17 residues. Trimming took 6 bases from V and 2 from J; bases not matched to a gene: 11. Per germline, CDR1 SGHDT and CDR2 YYEEEE. CDR3 residues: CASTSGVGQGTYNEQFF. The CDR3 coding sequence is TGTGCCAGCACCTCGGGTGTGGGACAGGGGACCTACAATGAGCAGTTCTTC.

J is TRBJ2-7 and V is TRBV10-2; 9 positions match TRBD2. The CDR3 runs to 14 residues. V lost 3 bases, J lost 2 bases, and 2 bases stayed unmatched. CDR1 is WSHSY, CDR2 SAAADI, per germline. CDR3 amino acids: CASSDSGGPYEQYF. Written as DNA, the CDR3 is TGCGCCAGCAGTGATAGCGGGGGACCCTACGAGCAGTACTTC.

In its sample, this clonotype was seen a few times. This rearrangement joins TRBV23-1 to TRBJ2-3, with D possibly TRBD1 on 6 matching bases. TRBV23-1 is an ORF for which the function is uncertain. The length of the CDR3 is 13 residues. V lost 7 bases, J lost 2 bases, and 10 bases lay in between. The CDR3 DNA reads as TGCGCCAGCATCCGGACAGCCACAGATACGCAGTATTTT. Protein: CASIRTATDTQYF.

The chain recombines TRBV27 with TRBJ2-3; D is perhaps TRBD1 (5 bases). Per the germline V gene, CDR1 is MNHEY and CDR2 is SMNVEV (reference sequence). CDR3 length: 13 amino acids. V was clipped by 10 bases and J by 2 bases, with 13 bases between them. This chain's CDR3 is CATGHHSTDTQYF. Written as DNA, the CDR3 is TGTGCCACCGGACATCATTCCACAGATACGCAGTATTTT.

The V call is TRBV6-5, the J call TRBJ2-1, with D possibly being TRBD2 (6 bases). V lost 4 bases, J lost 4 bases, and 8 bases lay in between. Germline-derived CDR1 and CDR2 are MNHEY and SVGAGI. The CDR3 totals 13 residues. The CDR3, as DNA: TGTGCCAGCAGTTGGAGCGGGTACAATGAGCAGTTCTTC. This encodes CASSWSGYNEQFF.

About this clonotype: A junction end diverges from the germline sequence, so it may reflect a read error. The chain links TRBV6-1 to TRBJ2-2; D is ambiguous. The CDR3 runs 13 residues. Germline loops: CDR1 MNHNS, CDR2 SASEGT. The CDR3 nucleotides read TGTGCCAGCAGGGAAGACGGTACCGGGGAGCTGTTTTTT. It yields the protein CASREDGTGELFF.

This chain joins TRBV28 and TRBJ2-7; TRBD2 matches at 7 bases. The junction had 14 bases not matched to a gene; V was cut back by 6 bases and J by 0 bases. Germline CDR1 MDHEN, CDR2 SYDVKM. The CDR3 totals 17 residues. CDR3 nucleotide sequence: TGTGCCAGCAGCTACTTATCTAGCGGAATTCGCTCCTACGAGCAGTACTTC. Amino acid sequence: CASSYLSSGIRSYEQYF.

This clonotype has at least ten counts. The chain recombines TRBV12-3 or TRBV12-4 with TRBJ2-1, with D possibly being TRBD2 (5 bases). CDR3 length: 14 amino acids. Trimming pared 6 bases from V and 6 bases from J, leaving 15 bases between. The CDR3 nucleotides read TGTGCCAGCAGCAAAACCCGACTAATCAATGAGCAGTTCTTC. This codes for CASSKTRLINEQFF.

This clonotype showed up just a few times. The CDR3 loop reads CASNDRGTYNEQFF. Written as DNA, the CDR3 is TGTGCCAGTAACGACAGGGGGACTTACAATGAGCAGTTCTTC. J is TRBJ2-1 and V is TRBV19; TRBD1 agrees at 9 bases. The V gene end was trimmed by 7 bases and the J gene end by 4 bases; junction bases not matched to a gene: 5. Germline values: CDR1 LNHDA, CDR2 SQIVND (reference sequence). The CDR3 covers 14 residues. The entire variable domain, with the rest obtained from reference TRBV19 and TRBJ2-1, is as follows: DGGITQSPKYLFRKEGQNVTLSCEQNLNHDAMYWYRQDPGQGLRLIYYSQIVNDFQKGDIAEGYSVSREKKESFPLTVTSAQKNPTAFYLCASNDRGTYNEQFFGPGTRLTVL.

The gene calls are TRBV19 and TRBJ2-3; no clear D. This CDR3 spans 14 amino acids. Germline V CDR1 and CDR2: LNHDA, SQIVND (reference sequence). V lost 5 bases, J lost 5 bases, and 14 bases lay in between. The DNA of the CDR3 is TGTGCCAGTAGTTCCACTCTCTGGGGAGATACGCAGTATTTT. Its translation: CASSSTLWGDTQYF.

There are a few counts of this clonotype. This chain joins TRBV9 and TRBJ1-2; no firm D call. Germline lookup yields CDR1 SGDLS and CDR2 YYNGEE. The CDR3 is 14 amino acids. V was shortened by 0 bases and J by 7 bases, with 13 bases between the two germline ends. The CDR3 here is CASSVARGKGGYTF. DNA for the CDR3: TGTGCCAGCAGCGTAGCGAGAGGGAAGGGTGGCTACACCTTC.

This clonotype has ten or more counts. V and J are TRBV11-2 and TRBJ1-1; weak D call: TRBD1 (6 bases). CDR1 and CDR2 from the germline V gene are SGHAT and FQNNGV. V was pared by 1 base and J by 2 bases, with 11 bases between. The CDR3 loop spans 15 amino acids. CDR3 sequence: CASSLGGGANTEAFF. CDR3 DNA sequence: TGTGCCAGCAGCTTAGGTGGGGGGGCCAACACTGAAGCTTTCTTT. Full variable domain (missing parts from reference TRBV11-2 and TRBJ1-1): EAGVAQSPRYKIIEKRQSVAFWCNPISGHATLYWYQQILGQGPKLLIQFQNNGVVDDSQLPKDRFSAERLKGVDSTLKIQPAKLEDSAVYLCASSLGGGANTEAFFGQGTRLTVV.

The chain carries TRBV12-3 or TRBV12-4 and TRBJ1-2; possibly TRBD1 for D (5 bases). The length of the CDR3 is 17 residues. Trimming pared 7 bases from V and 4 bases from J, leaving 25 bases between. The CDR3 DNA is TGTGCCAGCACCTTGGGGGGGTCCGGCTTAACTGGCTATGGCTACACCTTC. Translated: CASTLGGSGLTGYGYTF.

The gene calls are TRBV6-1 and TRBJ1-1; D perhaps matches TRBD1 (5 bases). V shed 7 bases and J shed 2 bases, with 11 bases lying between them. The V gene's germline CDR1 is MNHNS and CDR2 SASEGT. This CDR3 contains 13 residues. This CDR3 reads CASIIWGNTEAFF. The CDR3 DNA reads TGTGCCAGCATCATTTGGGGCAACACTGAAGCTTTCTTT.

This clonotype has ten or more counts. The V and J genes are TRBV7-2 and TRBJ2-7, with a tentative D call TRBD1 (5 bases). Trimming removed 2 bases from V and 3 bases from J, with 14 bases in between. This CDR3 is 15 amino acids long. The germline V gene has CDR1 SGHTA and CDR2 FQGNSA. CDR3 nucleotide sequence: TGTGCCAGCAGCTTACAAGGGGCGCGAGGCTACGAGCAGTACTTC. This gives the protein CASSLQGARGYEQYF.

This clonotype was seen more than once but under ten times. The rearrangement uses TRBV12-3 or TRBV12-4 and TRBJ2-5; 7 bases are shared with TRBD2. The CDR3 is 13 amino acids. J was trimmed by 5 bases and V by 6 bases; bases with no gene match: 6. The CDR3 loop is CASRKAGLETQYF. The CDR3 nucleotides read TGTGCCAGCAGGAAAGCGGGATTGGAGACCCAGTACTTC.

This clonotype was counted between two and nine times. The genes are TRBV5-1 and TRBJ1-1; a weak D match, TRBD1 (6 bases). Per germline, CDR1 SGHRS and CDR2 YFSETQ. This CDR3 has 15 amino acids. Trimming took 0 bases from V and 1 from J, leaving 10 bases between them. The CDR3 is CASSLAGAANTEAFF. CDR3 DNA sequence: TGCGCCAGCAGCTTGGCAGGGGCGGCGAACACTGAAGCTTTCTTT.

V usage is TRBV20-1 and J usage is TRBJ1-2; no clear D gene. In germline, CDR1 is DFQATT, CDR2 SNEGSKA (reference sequence). CDR3 length: 14 residues. V was cut by 7 bases and J by 4 bases, with 19 bases left in between. This chain's CDR3 is CSGGGFLEGYGYTF. The CDR3 DNA sequence: TGCAGTGGAGGAGGGTTCTTGGAGGGCTATGGCTACACCTTC.

This clonotype was picked up a small number of times. V usage is TRBV5-6 and J usage is TRBJ1-2; a weak D match, TRBD1 (6 bases). V lost 4 bases to trimming and J lost 4 bases, with 20 bases between them. The CDR3 covers 16 residues. Germline V CDR1 and CDR2: SGHDT, YYEEEE. Here the CDR3 DNA reads TGTGCCAGCAGCGCCCAGGGGACGGGGCTGGTCTATGGCTACACCTTC. Translated, it gives CASSAQGTGLVYGYTF.

The chain combines TRBV24-1 with TRBJ2-3; D uncertain. V shed 1 base and J shed 6 bases, with 4 bases lying between them. The CDR3 has 12 residues. From germline, CDR1 is KGHDR and CDR2 SFDVKD. CDR3 loop: CATSDFPDTQYF. The CDR3 DNA follows: TGTGCCACCAGTGATTTCCCGGATACGCAGTATTTT.

V usage is TRBV4-3 and J usage is TRBJ2-7; the D is unclear. CDR1 is LGHNA and CDR2 is YSLEER in the germline V gene. The CDR3 loop spans 14 amino acids. V lost 3 bases and J 0 bases, leaving 9 bases between the germline ends. The CDR3 region is CASSHRHFSYEQYF. In DNA, the CDR3 is TGCGCCAGCAGCCACAGACATTTCTCCTACGAGCAGTACTTC.

This clonotype was seen more than once but under ten times. The chain carries TRBV29-1 and TRBJ2-7; 14 positions match TRBD2. Germline values: CDR1 SQVTM, CDR2 ANQGSEA. V was clipped by 5 bases and J by 3 bases; unmatched bases: 3. The CDR3 is made up of 14 amino acids. The CDR3 is CSVRGLAGVYEQYF. CDR3 nucleotides: TGCAGCGTTCGGGGACTAGCGGGAGTCTACGAGCAGTACTTC.

V gene TRBV4-1 combines with J gene TRBJ2-5, with 8 bases fitting TRBD2. V trimming: 4 bases; J trimming: 5 bases; junction bases outside the gene matches: 15. This CDR3 has 17 amino acids. The germline gives CDR1 MGHRA, CDR2 YSYEKL. The chain's CDR3 is CASSRGPGLVISETQYF. The CDR3 DNA follows: TGCGCCAGCAGCCGCGGTCCGGGACTAGTAATTTCGGAGACCCAGTACTTC.

In this sample, this clonotype turned up many times. The chain is built from TRBV2 and TRBJ2-1; no definite D call. Germline CDR1 and CDR2: SNHLY and FYNNEI. CDR3 size: 16 residues. The ends were cut back, 3 bases at V and 4 bases at J, with 16 bases in the middle. The CDR3 reads CASSDLLLTKYNEQFF. The CDR3 DNA sequence: TGTGCCAGCAGTGACCTACTATTAACTAAGTACAATGAGCAGTTCTTC.

Many counts were recorded for this clonotype. V usage is TRBV12-3 or TRBV12-4 and J usage is TRBJ2-1, with D possibly matching TRBD2 (7 bases). The CDR3 covers 14 residues. V was clipped by 4 bases and J by 9 bases, with 16 bases between them. This CDR3 reads CASSSRGGRVEQFF. Written as DNA, the CDR3 is TGTGCCAGCAGTTCGAGGGGGGGCCGGGTTGAGCAGTTCTTC.

For this clonotype: At one end, the junction sequence differs from germline, possibly due to a read error. The rearrangement links TRBV14 to TRBJ2-5; D is perhaps TRBD1 (6 bases). The CDR3 is 13 amino acids. The germline V gene encodes CDR1 SGHDN and CDR2 FVKESK. The CDR3: CASSQQRDMGKHF. The CDR3, as DNA: TGTGCCAGCAGCCAACAACGGGACATGGGTAAACACTTC.

This chain uses TRBV6-1 with TRBJ2-7; D is ambiguous. The CDR3 spans 12 residues. The V end was cut by 0 bases, the J end by 6 bases, with 6 bases between. In germline, CDR1 is MNHNS, CDR2 SASEGT. CDR3 region: CASSEAESEQYF. In DNA form, the CDR3 reads TGTGCCAGCAGTGAAGCCGAGTCCGAGCAGTACTTC.

This clonotype was counted many times. V is TRBV4-3 and J is TRBJ2-7; 14 bases fit TRBD2. The CDR3 contains 20 residues. CDR1 LGHNA and CDR2 YSLEER come from the germline V gene. The V gene end was trimmed by 4 bases and the J gene end by 2 bases; junction bases not matched to a gene: 16. The CDR3 DNA is TGCGCCAGCAGCCCCCCAAGGGGCCGGGGACTAGCGGGAGCTCCCTACGAGCAGTACTTC. Its protein product is CASSPPRGRGLAGAPYEQYF.

This clonotype was found many times. This chain joins TRBV20-1 and TRBJ1-6; a weak D match, TRBD1 (6 bases). CDR3 length: 17 residues. Trimming took 0 bases from V and 0 from J, leaving 12 bases between them. CDR1 DFQATT and CDR2 SNEGSKA come from the germline V gene (reference sequence). The CDR3 DNA is TGCAGTGCTAGAGATTCAAGGGGGAGCTCCTATAATTCACCCCTCCACTTT. Its translation is CSARDSRGSSYNSPLHF.

This clonotype was seen a few times. The rearrangement uses TRBV5-5 and TRBJ2-5, with a weak D call TRBD1 (6 bases). With 1 base removed from V and 1 base from J, the gap between germline ends came to 11 bases. The CDR3 extends over 15 amino acids. CDR1 is SGHKS, CDR2 YYEKEE, per germline (reference sequence). CDR3 in DNA: TGTGCCAGCAGCTTGTTAACAGGGTCCCAAGAGACCCAGTACTTC. Translated: CASSLLTGSQETQYF.

CDR3 coding DNA: TGCGCCAGCAGCTTGGTGGAAGGGCAGACCTACGAGCAGTACTTC. This gives the protein CASSLVEGQTYEQYF. This chain uses TRBV5-1 with TRBJ2-7, with D uncertain. Germline V gene sequence: CDR1 SGHRS, CDR2 YFSETQ. V shed 0 bases and J shed 2 bases, with 12 bases lying between them. This CDR3 spans 15 amino acids.